This T cell receptor beta chain stems from a study of beta chain features in type 1 diabetes. Of the isolated RNA, all was reverse transcribed, and so the sequenced material was expressed TCRB transcripts. Method: immunoSEQ multiplex PCR; TCRdb's copy keeps in-frame clones and lacks some. The sample carries 900,000 or so clones, roughly 15% recorded once. The germline V gene has CDR1 MGHRA and CDR2 YSYEKL. Trimming stripped 0 bases from V and 0 bases from J, with 7 bases between. The length of the CDR3 is 15 residues. This chain joins TRBV4-1 and TRBJ2-3; D not resolved. Material for sequencing was naive CD4+ T cells from blood. The receptor was isolated from a woman between 18 and 29 years old in good health. The CDR3 DNA reads TGCGCCAGCAGCCAAGATCAGCGAAGCACAGATACGCAGTATTTT. It specifies CASSQDQRSTDTQYF.